This entry is about one T cell receptor (beta chain). Its cognate antigen is unknown. This entry is derived from a study of T cell responses to AZD1222 COVID-19 vaccine. Combined were second doses at about 4 or about 12 weeks. Study observations and caveats: Spike-specific TCR breadth and depth both grew after two AZD1222 doses. Clonal diversity may have been underestimated, and the donors were mostly white British, with more females than males. Repertoire sampling was restricted to post-peak T cell response timepoints.

Sequencing was performed with immunoSEQ multiplex PCR; in TCRdb, only in-frame clones are kept and a portion is missing. The table has around 110,000 clones, around 92% seen once. V lost 2 bases, J lost 4 bases, and 8 bases lay in between. The CDR3 extends over 14 amino acids. Germline CDR1 reads SNHLY; CDR2 reads FYNNEI. The specimen was peripheral blood, collected 28 days after the second AZD1222 dose. This TCR came from an adult who received the AZD1222 COVID-19 vaccine. The chain links TRBV2 to TRBJ2-2; D is perhaps TRBD2 (6 bases). DNA for the CDR3: TGTGCCAGCAGTGAAATGGGGGGCACCGGGGAGCTGTTTTTT. This encodes CASSEMGGTGELFF.